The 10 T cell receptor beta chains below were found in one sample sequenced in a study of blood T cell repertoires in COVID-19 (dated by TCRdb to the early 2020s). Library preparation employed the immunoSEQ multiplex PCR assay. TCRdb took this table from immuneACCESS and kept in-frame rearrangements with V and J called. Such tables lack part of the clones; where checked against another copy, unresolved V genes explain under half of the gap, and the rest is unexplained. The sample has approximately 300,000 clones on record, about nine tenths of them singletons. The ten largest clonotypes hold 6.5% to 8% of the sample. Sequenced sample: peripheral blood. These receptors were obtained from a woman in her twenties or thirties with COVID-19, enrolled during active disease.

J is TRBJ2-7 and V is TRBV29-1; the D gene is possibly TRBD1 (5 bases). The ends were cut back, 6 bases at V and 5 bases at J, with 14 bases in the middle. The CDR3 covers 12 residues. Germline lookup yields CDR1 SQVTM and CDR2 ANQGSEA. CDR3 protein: CSVDAGLNEQYF. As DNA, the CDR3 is TGCAGCGTCGACGCAGGGTTGAACGAGCAGTACTTC.

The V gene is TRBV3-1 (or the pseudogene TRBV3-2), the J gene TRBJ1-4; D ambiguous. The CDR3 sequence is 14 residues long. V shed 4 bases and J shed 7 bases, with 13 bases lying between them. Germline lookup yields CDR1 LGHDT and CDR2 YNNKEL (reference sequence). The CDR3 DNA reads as TGTGCCAGCAGCCTGGCGGGAGGTAGTGAAAAACTGTTTTTT. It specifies CASSLAGGSEKLFF.

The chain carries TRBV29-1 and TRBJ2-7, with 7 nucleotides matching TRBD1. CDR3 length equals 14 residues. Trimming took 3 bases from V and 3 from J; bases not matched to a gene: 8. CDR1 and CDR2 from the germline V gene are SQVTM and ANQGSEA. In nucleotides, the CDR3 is TGCAGCGTTGAGGAGGACAGGTCTGGCTACGAGCAGTACTTC. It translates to CSVEEDRSGYEQYF.

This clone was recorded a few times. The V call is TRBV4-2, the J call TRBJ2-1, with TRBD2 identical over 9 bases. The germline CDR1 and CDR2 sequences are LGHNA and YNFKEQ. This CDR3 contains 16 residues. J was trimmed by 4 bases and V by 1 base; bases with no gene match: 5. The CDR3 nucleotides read TGTGCCAGCAGCCAAGTCCTTAGCGGGAGATACAATGAGCAGTTCTTC. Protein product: CASSQVLSGRYNEQFF.

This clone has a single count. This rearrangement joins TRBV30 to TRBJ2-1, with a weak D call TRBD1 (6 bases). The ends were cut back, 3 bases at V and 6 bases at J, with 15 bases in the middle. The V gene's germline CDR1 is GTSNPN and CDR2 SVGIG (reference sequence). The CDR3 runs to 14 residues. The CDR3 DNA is TGTGCCTGGAGAAGTGACAGGACCCTCAATGAGCAGTTCTTC. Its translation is CAWRSDRTLNEQFF.

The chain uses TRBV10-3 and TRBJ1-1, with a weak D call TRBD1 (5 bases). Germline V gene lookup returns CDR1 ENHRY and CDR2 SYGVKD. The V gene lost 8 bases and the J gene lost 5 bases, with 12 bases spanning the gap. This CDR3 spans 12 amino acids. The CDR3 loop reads CAISPRDTEAFF. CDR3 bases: TGTGCCATCTCTCCCAGGGATACTGAAGCTTTCTTT.

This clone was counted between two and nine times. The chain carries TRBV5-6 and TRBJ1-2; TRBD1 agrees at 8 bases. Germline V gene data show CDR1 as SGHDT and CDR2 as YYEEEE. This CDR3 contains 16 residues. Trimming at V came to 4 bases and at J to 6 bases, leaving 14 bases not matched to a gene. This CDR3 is CASSPVAGTGSHGYTF. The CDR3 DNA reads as TGTGCCAGCAGCCCCGTGGCTGGGACAGGCTCGCATGGCTACACCTTC.

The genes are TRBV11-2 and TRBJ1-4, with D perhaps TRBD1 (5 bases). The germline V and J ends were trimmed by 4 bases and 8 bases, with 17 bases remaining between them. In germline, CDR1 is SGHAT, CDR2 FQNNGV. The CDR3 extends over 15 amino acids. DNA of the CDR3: TGTGCCAGCAGCTCTGGGGGGGGGTTGAGCGAAAAACTGTTTTTT. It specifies CASSSGGGLSEKLFF.

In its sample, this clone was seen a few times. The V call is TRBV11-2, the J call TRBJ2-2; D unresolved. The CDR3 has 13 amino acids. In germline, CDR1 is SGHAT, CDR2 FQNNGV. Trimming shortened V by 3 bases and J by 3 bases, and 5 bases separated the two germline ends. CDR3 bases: TGTGCCAGCAGCTTCAGCGACACCGGGGAGCTGTTTTTT. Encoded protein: CASSFSDTGELFF.

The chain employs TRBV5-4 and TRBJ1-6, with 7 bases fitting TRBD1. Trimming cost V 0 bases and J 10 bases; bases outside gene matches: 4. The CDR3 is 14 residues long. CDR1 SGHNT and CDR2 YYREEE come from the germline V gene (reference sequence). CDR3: CASSLVQGGSPLHF. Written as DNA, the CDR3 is TGTGCCAGCAGCTTGGTTCAGGGGGGCTCACCCCTCCACTTT.